The rows below give T cell receptor beta chains drawn from one sample of a study of CD8 T cells in ankylosing spondylitis. TCRdb processed the 5' RACE reads anew with MiXCR; each CDR3 protein has one entry. This sample has roughly 150,000 distinct CDR3 sequences, with just over 9.5% found just once. Material: blood, either unsorted or a sorted T cell fraction (not recorded which). Receptor source: a female donor with ankylosing spondylitis or in good health (not recorded which). Both conserved end residues are part of each CDR3. The D gene is left open where the match is weak. Some rows mark clone size as missing; the rest say once, few, many or name a class of expanded clone.

j_call clone_size d_call v_call cdr3_aa cdr3_nt
TRBJ1-2 many - TRBV21-1 CATTDTGGCYGYTF TGTGCCACCACTGACACAGGGGGCTGCTATGGCTACACCTTC
TRBJ2-1 few TRBD1 TRBV24-1 CATSRDSANEQFF TGTGCCACCAGTAGGGACAGTGCGAATGAGCAGTTCTTC
TRBJ2-2 - - TRBV7-2 CASSLPLAEWNTGELFF TGTGCCAGCAGCTTACCCTTAGCGGAGTGGAACACCGGGGAGCTGTTTTTT
TRBJ2-7 few - TRBV15 CATLGAPSYEQYF TGTGCCACCTTAGGGGCCCCCTCCTACGAGCAGTACTTC
TRBJ1-2 few - TRBV4-3 CASSQDSPLGNGYTF TGCGCCAGCAGCCAAGATAGCCCTCTAGGAAACGGCTACACCTTC
TRBJ2-7 few - TRBV27 CASSSISRLGSYEQYF TGTGCCAGCAGTTCCATCTCCCGACTAGGGTCCTACGAGCAGTACTTC
TRBJ2-1 - TRBD2 TRBV20-1 CSALLWLAASSYNEQFF TGCAGTGCTCTTCTGTGGCTAGCGGCAAGCTCCTACAATGAGCAGTTCTTC
TRBJ2-1 many - TRBV12-3/TRBV12-4 CASSFFQGEGEQFF TGTGCCAGCAGTTTCTTTCAGGGGGAGGGTGAGCAGTTCTTC
TRBJ2-7 many - TRBV7-2 CASSLGFLGPTYEQYF TGTGCCAGCAGCTTAGGCTTCCTCGGGCCAACCTACGAGCAGTACTTC
TRBJ1-5 - - TRBV14 CASSQGVNQPQHF TGTGCCAGCAGCCAAGGGGTTAATCAGCCCCAGCATTTT
TRBJ1-5 few - TRBV27 CASGPGVWQPQHF TGTGCCAGCGGACCCGGGGTGTGGCAGCCCCAGCATTTT
TRBJ2-1 many - TRBV4-3 CASSQERLVRDEQFF TGCGCCAGCAGCCAAGAACGGCTAGTAAGGGATGAGCAGTTCTTC
TRBJ2-7 few TRBD1 TRBV5-1 CASSQTTGAYEQYF TGCGCCAGCAGCCAGACGACAGGGGCCTACGAGCAGTACTTC
TRBJ2-2 many - TRBV24-1 CATSVGTTNTGELFF TGTGCCACCAGTGTTGGGACAACGAACACCGGGGAGCTGTTTTTT
TRBJ2-7 many - TRBV12-3/TRBV12-4 CASKQGGMPYEQYF TGTGCCTCCAAACAGGGTGGTATGCCCTACGAGCAGTACTTC
TRBJ2-1 - - TRBV7-9 CASIPTGISSYNEQFF TGTGCCAGCATCCCAACCGGGATTAGCTCCTACAATGAGCAGTTCTTC
TRBJ1-3 - TRBD1 TRBV6-5 CASSYSHGTGGRSGNTIYF TGTGCCAGCAGTTACTCTCACGGGACAGGGGGAAGGTCTGGAAACACCATATATTTT
TRBJ1-2 many - TRBV9 CASSGRGSNYGYTF TGTGCCAGCAGCGGTAGGGGATCTAACTATGGCTACACCTTC
TRBJ2-7 few - TRBV29-1 CSVESGETYEQYF TGCAGCGTTGAGTCAGGGGAGACCTACGAGCAGTACTTC
TRBJ1-2 many - TRBV9 CASSTGTRGYTF TGTGCCAGCAGCACCGGGACACGAGGCTACACCTTC
TRBJ1-2 few - TRBV2 CASTGTPDGYTF TGTGCCAGCACTGGGACACCCGATGGCTACACCTTC
TRBJ2-3 - - TRBV5-4 CASSSRLDTDTQYF TGTGCCAGCAGCTCCAGACTAGACACAGATACGCAGTATTTT
TRBJ2-2 few - TRBV9 CASSVGPERNTGELFF TGTGCCAGCAGCGTAGGACCGGAGCGGAACACCGGGGAGCTGTTTTTT
TRBJ2-7 - - TRBV6-1 CASSRVWGSYEQYF TGTGCCAGCAGCCGCGTCTGGGGATCCTACGAGCAGTACTTC
TRBJ1-2 few - TRBV20-1 CSAPETAGVYGYTF TGCAGTGCCCCAGAGACGGCAGGGGTCTATGGCTACACCTTC
TRBJ2-7 few - TRBV20-1 CSARAPNLDEQYF TGCAGTGCTAGAGCCCCAAACTTAGACGAGCAGTACTTC
TRBJ2-1 few - TRBV6-1 CASGLFSGYNEQFF TGTGCCAGCGGCCTCTTCAGCGGTTACAATGAGCAGTTCTTC
TRBJ2-7 few - TRBV11-2 CASSSGPAAYEQYF TGTGCCAGCAGCTCGGGACCGGCTGCCTACGAGCAGTACTTC
TRBJ1-2 many - TRBV27 CASSTDTNYGYTF TGTGCCAGCAGTACCGACACTAACTATGGCTACACCTTC
TRBJ1-2 many - TRBV4-3 CASSDGYGYTF TGCGCCAGCAGCGACGGCTATGGCTACACCTTC
TRBJ2-3 - - TRBV6-6 CASSPPTGDTQYF TGTGCCAGCAGTCCCCCAACAGGGGATACGCAGTATTTT
TRBJ2-1 few TRBD2 TRBV6-5 CASSYSQGGRLGNEQFF TGTGCCAGCAGTTACTCCCAGGGCGGGAGGCTCGGCAATGAGCAGTTCTTC
TRBJ1-5 many - TRBV6-1 CASSSLRDIDNQPQHF TGTGCCAGCAGCAGCCTCCGGGACATCGATAATCAGCCCCAGCATTTT
TRBJ2-2 - TRBD1 TRBV3-1 CASTLTGQYGGELFF TGTGCCAGTACTTTGACAGGGCAATATGGCGGGGAGCTGTTTTTT
TRBJ2-1 few - TRBV6-2/TRBV6-3 CASSYGTGLGNEQFF TGTGCCAGCAGTTACGGGACGGGCCTTGGTAATGAGCAGTTCTTC
TRBJ1-1 - TRBD1 TRBV6-1 CASKYRGAYTEAFF TGTGCCAGCAAATACAGGGGGGCCTACACTGAAGCTTTCTTT
TRBJ2-2 few TRBD1 TRBV7-9 CASSSSRDRHTGELFF TGTGCCAGCAGCAGTTCCCGGGACAGACACACCGGGGAGCTGTTTTTT
TRBJ1-1 few TRBD1 TRBV6-2/TRBV6-3 CASSHDSLTGANTEAFF TGTGCCAGCAGCCACGATAGCCTAACAGGGGCGAACACTGAAGCTTTCTTT
TRBJ2-7 - - TRBV20-1 CSARGWPSRGAYEQYF TGCAGTGCTAGAGGCTGGCCATCGAGAGGGGCCTACGAGCAGTACTTC
TRBJ1-1 many - TRBV20-1 CSAQDPLGLNTEAFF TGCAGTGCTCAAGACCCCCTAGGCTTGAACACTGAAGCTTTCTTT
TRBJ1-3 few - TRBV4-2 CASSQGRGTNTIYF TGTGCCAGCAGCCAAGGACGGGGGACAAACACCATATATTTT